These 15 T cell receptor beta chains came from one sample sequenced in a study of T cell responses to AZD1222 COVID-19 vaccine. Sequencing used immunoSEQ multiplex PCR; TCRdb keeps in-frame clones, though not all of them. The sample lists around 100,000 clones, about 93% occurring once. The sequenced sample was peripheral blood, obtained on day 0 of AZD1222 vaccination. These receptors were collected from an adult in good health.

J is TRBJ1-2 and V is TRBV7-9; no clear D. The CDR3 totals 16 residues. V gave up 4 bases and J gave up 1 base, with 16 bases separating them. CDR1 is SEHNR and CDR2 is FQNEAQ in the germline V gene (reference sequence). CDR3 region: CASSSYRQEFNYGYTF. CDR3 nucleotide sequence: TGTGCCAGCAGCTCTTATAGGCAGGAATTTAACTATGGCTACACCTTC.

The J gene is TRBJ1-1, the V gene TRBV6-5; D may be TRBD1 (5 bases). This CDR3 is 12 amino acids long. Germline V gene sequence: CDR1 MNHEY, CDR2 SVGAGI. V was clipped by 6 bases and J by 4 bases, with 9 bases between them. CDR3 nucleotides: TGTGCCAGCAGCACACAGGTCACTGAAGCTTTCTTT. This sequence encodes CASSTQVTEAFF.

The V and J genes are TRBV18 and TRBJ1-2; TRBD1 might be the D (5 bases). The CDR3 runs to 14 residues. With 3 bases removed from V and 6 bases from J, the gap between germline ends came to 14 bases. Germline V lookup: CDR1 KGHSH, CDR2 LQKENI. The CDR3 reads CASSPGFGDDGYTF. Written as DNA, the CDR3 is TGTGCCAGCTCACCGGGTTTTGGGGACGATGGCTACACCTTC.

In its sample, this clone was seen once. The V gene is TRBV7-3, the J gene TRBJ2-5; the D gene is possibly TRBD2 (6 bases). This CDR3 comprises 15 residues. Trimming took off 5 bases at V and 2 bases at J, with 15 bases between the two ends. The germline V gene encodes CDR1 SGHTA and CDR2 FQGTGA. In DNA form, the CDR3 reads TGTGCCAGCAGCCGATGGGGGGACCGGCAAGAGACCCAGTACTTC. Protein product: CASSRWGDRQETQYF.

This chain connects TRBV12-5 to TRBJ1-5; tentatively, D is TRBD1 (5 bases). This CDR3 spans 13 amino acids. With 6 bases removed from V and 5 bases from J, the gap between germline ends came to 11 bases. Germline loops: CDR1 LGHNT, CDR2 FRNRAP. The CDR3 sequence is CASGVQVYQPQHF. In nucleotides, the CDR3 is TGTGCTAGTGGCGTACAGGTTTATCAGCCCCAGCATTTT.

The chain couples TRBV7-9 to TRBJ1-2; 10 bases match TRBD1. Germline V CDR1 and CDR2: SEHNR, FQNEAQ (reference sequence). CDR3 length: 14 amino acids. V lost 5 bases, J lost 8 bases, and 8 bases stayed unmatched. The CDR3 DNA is TGTGCCAGCAGCCAGGACAGGGGGAACGGAGGCTACACCTTC. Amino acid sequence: CASSQDRGNGGYTF.

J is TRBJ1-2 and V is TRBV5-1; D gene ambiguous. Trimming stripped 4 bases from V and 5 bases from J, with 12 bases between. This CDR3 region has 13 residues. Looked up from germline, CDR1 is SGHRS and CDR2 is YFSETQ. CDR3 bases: TGCGCCAGCAGCCCGGCGAGGGCATATGGCTACACCTTC. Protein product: CASSPARAYGYTF.

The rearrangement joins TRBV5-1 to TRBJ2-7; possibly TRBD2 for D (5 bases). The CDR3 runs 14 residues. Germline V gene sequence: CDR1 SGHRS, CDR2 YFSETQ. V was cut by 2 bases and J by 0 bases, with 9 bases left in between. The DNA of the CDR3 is TGCGCCAGCAGCTTTAACGGGATCTCCTACGAGCAGTACTTC. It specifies CASSFNGISYEQYF. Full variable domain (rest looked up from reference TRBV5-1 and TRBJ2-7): KAGVTQTPRYLIKTRGQQVTLSCSPISGHRSVSWYQQTPGQGLQFLFEYFSETQRNKGNFPGRFSGRQFSNSRSEMNVSTLELGDSALYLCASSFNGISYEQYFGPGTRLTVT.

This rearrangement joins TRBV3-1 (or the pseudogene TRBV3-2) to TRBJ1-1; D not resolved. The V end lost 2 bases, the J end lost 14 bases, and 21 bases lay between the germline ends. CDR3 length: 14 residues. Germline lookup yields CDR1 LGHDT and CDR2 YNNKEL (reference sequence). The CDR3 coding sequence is TGTGCCAGCAGCCAAATCCCTCGGGGTGAAGGAGGATTCTTT. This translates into CASSQIPRGEGGFF.

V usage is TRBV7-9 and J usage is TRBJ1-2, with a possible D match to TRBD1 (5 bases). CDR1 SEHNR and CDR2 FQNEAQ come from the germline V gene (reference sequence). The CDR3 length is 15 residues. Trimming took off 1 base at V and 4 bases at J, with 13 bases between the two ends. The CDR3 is CASSLGGTQAYGYTF. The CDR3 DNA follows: TGTGCCAGCAGCTTAGGGGGGACCCAAGCCTATGGCTACACCTTC.

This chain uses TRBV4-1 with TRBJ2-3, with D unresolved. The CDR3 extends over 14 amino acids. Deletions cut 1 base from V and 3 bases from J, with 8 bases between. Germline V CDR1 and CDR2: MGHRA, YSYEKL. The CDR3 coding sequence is TGCGCCAGCAGCCAAGTACTCGGAACAGATACGCAGTATTTT. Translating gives CASSQVLGTDTQYF.

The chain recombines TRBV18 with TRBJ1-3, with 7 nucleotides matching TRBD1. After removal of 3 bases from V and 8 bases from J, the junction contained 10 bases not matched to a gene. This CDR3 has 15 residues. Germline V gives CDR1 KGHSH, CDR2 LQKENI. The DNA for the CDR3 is TGTGCCAGCTCACCTGGACAGGAACGACAGTACACCATATATTTT. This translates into CASSPGQERQYTIYF.

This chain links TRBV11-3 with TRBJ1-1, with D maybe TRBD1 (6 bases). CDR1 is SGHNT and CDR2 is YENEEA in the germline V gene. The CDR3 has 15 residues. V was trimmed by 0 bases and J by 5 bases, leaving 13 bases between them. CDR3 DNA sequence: TGTGCCAGCAGCTTAGATTCCGGGGGCAGGACTGAAGCTTTCTTT. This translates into CASSLDSGGRTEAFF.

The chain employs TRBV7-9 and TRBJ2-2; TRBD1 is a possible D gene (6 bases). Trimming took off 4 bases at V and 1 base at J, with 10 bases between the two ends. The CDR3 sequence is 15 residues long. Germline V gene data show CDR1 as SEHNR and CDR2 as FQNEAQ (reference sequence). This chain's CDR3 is CASSWTAMNTGELFF. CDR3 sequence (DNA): TGTGCCAGCAGCTGGACAGCGATGAACACCGGGGAGCTGTTTTTT.

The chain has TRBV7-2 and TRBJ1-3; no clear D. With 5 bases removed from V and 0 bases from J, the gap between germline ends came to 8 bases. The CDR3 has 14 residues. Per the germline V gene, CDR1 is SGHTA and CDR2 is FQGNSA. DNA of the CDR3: TGTGCCAGCAGCCCCGGGAACTCTGGAAACACCATATATTTT. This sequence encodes CASSPGNSGNTIYF. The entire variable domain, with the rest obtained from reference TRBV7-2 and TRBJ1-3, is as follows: GAGVSQSPSNKVTEKGKDVELRCDPISGHTALYWYRQSLGQGLEFLIYFQGNSAPDKSGLPSDRFSAERTGGSVSTLTIQRTQQEDSAVYLCASSPGNSGNTIYFGEGSWLTVV.